This T cell receptor beta chain was sequenced for a study of T cell repertoires in cytomegalovirus infection. Study-wide context: TCR beta signatures that were public indicated CMV infection and matching HLA type. Overall study results and limits: Individuals carrying CMV plus the relevant HLA were identified by cumulative frequency of public TCR beta families. The study found HLA-C-restricted CMV-specific TCR beta clonotypes dominating the ex vivo response.

This clonotype was detected once. Its antigen is not identified. TCRdb re-derived calls from the reads in MiXCR, one entry per CDR3 protein. The repertoire holds 150,000 to 160,000 distinct CDR3 sequences, around a quarter seen once, with about a tenth in the top ten. This CDR3 spans 14 amino acids. Unmatched junction bases numbered 4, after V lost 3 bases and J lost 5 bases. Sequencing was performed on PBMCs. The receptor's source is a human donor in good health (CMV status not recorded). Some clones in this sample may be carry-over from other donors' samples. V gene TRBV12-3 or TRBV12-4 combines with J gene TRBJ2-3; 8 bases map to TRBD2. CDR3 bases: TGTGCCAGCAGTTTTAAGCTAGCGGGAGATACGCAGTATTTT. Translation gives CASSFKLAGDTQYF.